This T cell receptor beta chain came from a study of patients and donors after allogeneic stem cell transplantation. Each CDR3 protein is one row after TCRdb ran MiXCR on the RT-PCR reads. Seen here are roughly 960,000 distinct CDR3 sequences, 15% to 20% observed once, and the top ten hold 6%. The receptor's source is a human donor who was either an allogeneic HSCT recipient or a stem cell or donor lymphocyte infusion donor (not recorded which). It is not recorded whose cells these are; they may come from a transplant donor. Sequenced input: blood, either unsorted or a sorted T cell fraction (not recorded which).

The CDR3 region has the DNA TGCAGCGCCCTAGGCGTGGCAGGGAGAGGGGCCAACGTCCTGACTTTC. Protein product: CSALGVAGRGANVLTF. The V gene is TRBV29-1, the J gene TRBJ2-6; D may be TRBD1 or TRBD2 (5 bases each). The germline V gene encodes CDR1 SQVTM and CDR2 ANQGSEA. Trimming pared 7 bases from V and 4 bases from J, leaving 20 bases between. The CDR3 loop spans 16 amino acids.